This TCR beta chain was identified during a study of shared T cell receptors in the human thymus. Method: immunoSEQ multiplex PCR; TCRdb's copy keeps in-frame clones and lacks some. The sample lists more than 550,000 clones, about 87% occurring once. CDR3 length: 14 amino acids. The germline CDR1 and CDR2 sequences are SGHRS and YFSETQ. J gave up 2 bases and V 5 bases, and 6 bases lay outside the gene matches. This clone occurred once. The data also belong to a second study, concerning human thymus T cells. That work contributes: Thymic tissue was derived from resections collected during corrective heart surgery. Usage of V and J genes appeared biased in thymic and blood repertoires. Related work showed strongly overlapping thymic repertoires across unrelated individuals.

The specimen sequenced was thymocytes. The TCR comes from a boy younger than two with a congenital heart defect. V usage is TRBV5-1 and J usage is TRBJ2-5, with 7 bases identical to TRBD2. CDR3 DNA sequence: TGCGCCAGCAGACCAGGGAGGGCACAAGAGACCCAGTACTTC. As protein: CASRPGRAQETQYF. The whole variable domain, remainder taken from reference TRBV5-1 and TRBJ2-5, is KAGVTQTPRYLIKTRGQQVTLSCSPISGHRSVSWYQQTPGQGLQFLFEYFSETQRNKGNFPGRFSGRQFSNSRSEMNVSTLELGDSALYLCASRPGRAQETQYFGPGTRLLVL.